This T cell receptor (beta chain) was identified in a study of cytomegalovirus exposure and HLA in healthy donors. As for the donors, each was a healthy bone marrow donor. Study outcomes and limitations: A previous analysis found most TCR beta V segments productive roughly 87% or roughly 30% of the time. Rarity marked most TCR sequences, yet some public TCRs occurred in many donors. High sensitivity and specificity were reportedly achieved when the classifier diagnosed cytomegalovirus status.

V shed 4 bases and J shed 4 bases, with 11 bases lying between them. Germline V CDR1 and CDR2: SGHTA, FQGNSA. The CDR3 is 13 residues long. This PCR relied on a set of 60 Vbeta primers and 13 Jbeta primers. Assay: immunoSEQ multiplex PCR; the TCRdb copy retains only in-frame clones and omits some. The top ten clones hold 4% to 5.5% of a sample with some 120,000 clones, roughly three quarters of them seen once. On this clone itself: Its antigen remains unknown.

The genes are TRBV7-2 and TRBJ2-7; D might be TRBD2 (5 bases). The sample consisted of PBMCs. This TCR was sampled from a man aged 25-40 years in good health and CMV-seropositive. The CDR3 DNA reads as TGTGCCAGCAGCTCCCGGACGGGATACGAGCAGTACTTC. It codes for CASSSRTGYEQYF.